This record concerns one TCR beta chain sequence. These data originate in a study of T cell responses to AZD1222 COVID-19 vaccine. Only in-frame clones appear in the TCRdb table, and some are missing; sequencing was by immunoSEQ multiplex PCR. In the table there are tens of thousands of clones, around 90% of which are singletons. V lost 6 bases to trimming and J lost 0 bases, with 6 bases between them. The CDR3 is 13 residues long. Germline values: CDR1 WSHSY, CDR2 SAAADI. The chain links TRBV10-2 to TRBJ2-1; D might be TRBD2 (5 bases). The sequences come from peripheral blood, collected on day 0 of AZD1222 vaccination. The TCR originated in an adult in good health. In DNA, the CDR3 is TGCGCCAGCAGGGACTCCTCCTACAATGAGCAGTTCTTC. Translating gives CASRDSSYNEQFF.